These T cell receptor beta chains were read from a single sample in a study of T cells after yellow fever vaccination. TCRdb recomputed calls from the 5' RACE reads with MiXCR, one row per CDR3 protein. The data hold tens of thousands of distinct CDR3 sequences, with around 3.4% observed a single time. This material consisted of PBMCs, either bulk or a sorted T-cell subset (CD4+, CD8+, memory, or dextramer-sorted; not recorded which), taken approximately 47 days after the first yellow fever vaccination. The receptors come from a man in his late teens or twenties who received the YFV17D yellow fever vaccine. The CDR3 runs from the conserved cysteine through the conserved F or W. The D gene is left open where the match is weak. Clone size is shown for a subset of rows, as once, few, many or a class of expanded clone.

j_gene: TRBJ2-1
d_gene: TRBD1
v_gene: TRBV27
abundance: many
CDR3nt: TGTGCCAGCAGTCCACGGGGACAGGGAAACACCAATGAGCAGTTCTTC
CDR3aa: CASSPRGQGNTNEQFF

j_gene: TRBJ2-6
d_gene: TRBD2
v_gene: TRBV6-2/TRBV6-3
abundance: many
CDR3nt: TGTGCCAGCAGTTCCGGGGGGACTGGGGCCAACGTCCTGACTTTC
CDR3aa: CASSSGGTGANVLTF

j_gene: TRBJ2-5
d_gene: NA
v_gene: TRBV2
abundance: many
CDR3nt: TGTGCCAGCAGTGAAGACGGAAGTGAGACCCAGTACTTC
CDR3aa: CASSEDGSETQYF

j_gene: TRBJ2-1
d_gene: TRBD2
v_gene: TRBV20-1
abundance: many
CDR3nt: TGCAGTGCTAGAGAACTAGCGGGGCTCAATGAGCAGTTCTTC
CDR3aa: CSARELAGLNEQFF

j_gene: TRBJ2-3
d_gene: NA
v_gene: TRBV2
abundance: NA
CDR3nt: TGTGCCAGCAGTGAAGCGGGGGTCCGCGTAGATACGCAGTATTTT
CDR3aa: CASSEAGVRVDTQYF

j_gene: TRBJ2-1
d_gene: TRBD2
v_gene: TRBV12-3/TRBV12-4
abundance: many
CDR3nt: TGTGCCAGCAGTTTCCGGGGGGGCGGCAATGAGCAGTTCTTC
CDR3aa: CASSFRGGGNEQFF

j_gene: TRBJ2-5
d_gene: NA
v_gene: TRBV5-4
abundance: many
CDR3nt: TGTGCCAGCAGCTTGATAACCAACAGCCAAGAGACCCAGTACTTC
CDR3aa: CASSLITNSQETQYF

j_gene: TRBJ1-1
d_gene: NA
v_gene: TRBV5-8
abundance: many
CDR3nt: TGTGCCAGCAGCTTGGCCCGAGGGTCGGCTTTCTTT
CDR3aa: CASSLARGSAFF

j_gene: TRBJ2-7
d_gene: TRBD2
v_gene: TRBV19
abundance: many
CDR3nt: TGTGCCAGTAGAGGACTAGCGGGATCCTACGAGCAGTACTTC
CDR3aa: CASRGLAGSYEQYF

j_gene: TRBJ2-7
d_gene: NA
v_gene: TRBV6-5
abundance: many
CDR3nt: TGTGCCAGCGGGGTACTATACGGGGGTTACGAGCAGTACTTC
CDR3aa: CASGVLYGGYEQYF

j_gene: TRBJ2-3
d_gene: TRBD1
v_gene: TRBV30
abundance: many
CDR3nt: TGTGCCTGGAGTTCACAGGGGGGCACAGATACGCAGTATTTT
CDR3aa: CAWSSQGGTDTQYF

j_gene: TRBJ2-5
d_gene: NA
v_gene: TRBV18
abundance: many
CDR3nt: TGTGCCAGCTCACCACCGACCTCCGTGGGGACCCAGTACTTC
CDR3aa: CASSPPTSVGTQYF

j_gene: TRBJ2-7
d_gene: TRBD2
v_gene: TRBV10-2
abundance: many
CDR3nt: TGCGCCAGCAGGAGTAGCGGGGGCCCCTACGAGCAGTACTTC
CDR3aa: CASRSSGGPYEQYF

j_gene: TRBJ1-2
d_gene: NA
v_gene: TRBV20-1
abundance: few
CDR3nt: TGCAGTGCTAGAGAGGGATTTTATGGCTACACCTTC
CDR3aa: CSAREGFYGYTF

j_gene: TRBJ1-6
d_gene: TRBD1
v_gene: TRBV12-3/TRBV12-4
abundance: many
CDR3nt: TGTGCCAGCAGTTCCCAGCAGGGGGCACAATCACCCCTCCACTTT
CDR3aa: CASSSQQGAQSPLHF

j_gene: TRBJ1-5
d_gene: NA
v_gene: TRBV15
abundance: many
CDR3nt: TGTGCCACCAGCGGCCGGGACCGGATCACTAATCAGCCCCAGCATTTT
CDR3aa: CATSGRDRITNQPQHF

j_gene: TRBJ2-3
d_gene: TRBD2
v_gene: TRBV9
abundance: many
CDR3nt: TGTGCCAGCAGCGTGTCGGGGGGGGTAAATGCGGATACGCAGTATTTT
CDR3aa: CASSVSGGVNADTQYF

j_gene: TRBJ2-6
d_gene: NA
v_gene: TRBV6-2/TRBV6-3
abundance: many
CDR3nt: TGTGCCAGCACCGAGAGGTCTGGGGCCAACGTCCTGACTTTC
CDR3aa: CASTERSGANVLTF

j_gene: TRBJ2-1
d_gene: NA
v_gene: TRBV5-5
abundance: many
CDR3nt: TGTGCCAGCAGCTTGGCACAGGCCAGCTCCTACAATGAGCAGTTCTTC
CDR3aa: CASSLAQASSYNEQFF

j_gene: TRBJ2-5
d_gene: TRBD2
v_gene: TRBV20-1
abundance: many
CDR3nt: TGCAGTGCTGGACTAGCGGGGGGAGGGGAGACCCAGTACTTC
CDR3aa: CSAGLAGGGETQYF

j_gene: TRBJ2-1
d_gene: TRBD2
v_gene: TRBV19
abundance: many
CDR3nt: TGTGCCAGTAGTATAATGATAGCGGGGTCCAATGAGCAGTTCTTC
CDR3aa: CASSIMIAGSNEQFF

j_gene: TRBJ1-6
d_gene: TRBD1
v_gene: TRBV6-5
abundance: many
CDR3nt: TGTGCCAGCAGTCGCGGACAGGGCAGCTCCTATAATTCACCCCTCCACTTT
CDR3aa: CASSRGQGSSYNSPLHF

j_gene: TRBJ2-4
d_gene: NA
v_gene: TRBV5-1
abundance: many
CDR3nt: TGCGCCAGCAGCCCGGAACGAGGGACCAAAAACATTCAGTACTTC
CDR3aa: CASSPERGTKNIQYF

j_gene: TRBJ2-7
d_gene: TRBD1
v_gene: TRBV7-9
abundance: many
CDR3nt: TGTGCCAGCAGTCCATCAGACAGGGGGGATTCCTACGAGCAGTACTTC
CDR3aa: CASSPSDRGDSYEQYF

j_gene: TRBJ1-2
d_gene: NA
v_gene: TRBV7-2
abundance: many
CDR3nt: TGTGCCAGCAGCTCAAACTCCGGGACACGTTATGGCTACACCTTC
CDR3aa: CASSSNSGTRYGYTF

j_gene: TRBJ2-7
d_gene: NA
v_gene: TRBV5-4
abundance: many
CDR3nt: TGTGCCAGCAGCCCGGCCCACAGGGTGGGAGGTTACGAGCAGTACTTC
CDR3aa: CASSPAHRVGGYEQYF

j_gene: TRBJ2-5
d_gene: NA
v_gene: TRBV11-2
abundance: many
CDR3nt: TGTGCCAGCAGCCGACAAGAGACCCAGTACTTC
CDR3aa: CASSRQETQYF

j_gene: TRBJ2-7
d_gene: TRBD1
v_gene: TRBV7-2
abundance: many
CDR3nt: TGTGCCAGCAGCTCTGACAGGGGATCCCTCGAGCAGTACTTC
CDR3aa: CASSSDRGSLEQYF